The rows below give T cell receptor beta chains drawn from one sample of a study of tumor and adjacent non-tumor tissue in lung cancer. MiXCR was run by TCRdb on the multiplex PCR reads, yielding one entry per CDR3 protein. The sample consists of under 150,000 distinct CDR3 sequences, approximately 70% of them appearing once. The sequencing sample was made of lung tumor tissue. The receptor set was obtained from a man aged 55 to 69 with small cell lung cancer. Both conserved end residues are part of each CDR3. A D gene is named only where the DNA matches it firmly. Clone size is given for some rows only: seen once, a few or many times, or a class if the clone is expanded.

abundance	v_gene	j_gene	d_gene	CDR3aa	CDR3nt
.	TRBV6-1	TRBJ2-2	TRBD2	CSSTWTSGRSGELFF	TGTTCCAGCACTTGGACTAGCGGGAGATCCGGGGAGTTGTTTTTT
.	TRBV12-3/TRBV12-4	TRBJ2-2	.	CANSLLFANTGELFF	TGTGCCAACAGTTTACTATTCGCGAACACCGGGGAGCTGTTTTTT
.	TRBV4-1	TRBJ2-7	.	CASSHDTNYEQYF	TGCGCCAGCAGCCACGATACCAACTACGAGCAGTACTTC
.	TRBV11-2	TRBJ2-1	TRBD1	CARSLTGQGTYIEQFF	TGTGCCAGAAGCTTAACGGGACAGGGGACCTACATTGAGCAGTTCTTC
.	TRBV5-1	TRBJ2-3	TRBD2	CASSFELAGVGKDTQYF	TGCGCCAGCAGCTTCGAACTAGCGGGAGTAGGGAAAGATACGCAGTATTTT
.	TRBV28	TRBJ2-1	TRBD1	CASSPVFVTGAYNEQFF	TGTGCCAGCAGTCCGGTCTTTGTGACAGGGGCCTACAATGAGCAGTTCTTC
.	TRBV20-1	TRBJ1-1	TRBD1	CSARGQGRVTAFF	TGCAGTGCTAGAGGACAGGGGCGGGTTACAGCTTTCTTT
.	TRBV11-2	TRBJ1-1	.	CGSSFRHTDTEAFF	TGTGGCAGCAGCTTTAGACACACCGACACTGAAGCTTTCTTT
.	TRBV5-6	TRBJ1-2	TRBD1	CASSFPSGGDGYTF	TGTGCCAGCAGCTTTCCGTCAGGGGGCGATGGCTACACCTTC
.	TRBV20-1	TRBJ1-2	.	CSARVPPGAGGGYTF	TGCAGTGCTAGAGTTCCCCCGGGGGCTGGGGGTGGCTACACCTTC
.	TRBV29-1	TRBJ1-2	TRBD1	CNVAGTGGIYDYTF	TGCAACGTTGCCGGGACAGGGGGCATCTATGACTACACCTTC
.	TRBV6-1	TRBJ2-5	.	CASKAIQETQYF	TGTGCCAGCAAGGCCATCCAAGAGACCCAGTACTTC
.	TRBV5-1	TRBJ2-1	TRBD2	CASRREVSYNEQFF	TGCGCCAGCAGACGGGAGGTATCCTACAATGAGCAGTTCTTC
many	TRBV24-1	TRBJ1-2	.	CATSDTGTGYGYTF	TGTGCCACCAGTGATACGGGGACTGGCTATGGCTACACCTTC
.	TRBV20-1	TRBJ1-6	.	CSARTTGIFSPLHF	TGCAGTGCTAGAACCACAGGGATTTTTTCACCCCTCCACTTT
many	TRBV29-1	TRBJ1-6	TRBD1	CSVADRANSPLHF	TGCAGCGTAGCGGACAGGGCGAATTCACCCCTCCACTTT
many	TRBV11-2	TRBJ2-5	.	CASSLDRGVGWTQYF	TGTGCCAGCAGCTTAGATCGAGGGGTCGGGTGGACCCAGTACTTC
.	TRBV29-1	TRBJ2-5	.	CSVEWDPSGETQYF	TGCAGTGTTGAGTGGGACCCCAGTGGAGAGACCCAGTATTTC
.	TRBV11-2	TRBJ2-1	.	CASSPRRYNEQSF	TGTGCCAGCAGCCCGAGACGGTACAATGAGCAGTCCTTC
once	TRBV2	TRBJ1-4	.	CAITLQEGEKLFF	TGTGCCATCACACTACAGGAAGGGGAGAAACTGTTTTTT
.	TRBV6-1	TRBJ2-6	.	CASIPMGLGVLSGANVVTF	TGTGCCAGCATTCCAATGGGGCTGGGGGTCTTATCTGGGGCCAACGTCGTGACTTTC
.	TRBV20-1	TRBJ2-4	TRBD2	CSASASGRGENIQYF	TGCAGTGCTTCAGCAAGCGGGAGGGGGGAAAACATTCAGTACTTC
.	TRBV4-1	TRBJ2-1	TRBD2	CASSRDLVLLRGVNDQFF	TGCGCCAGCAGCCGAGATCTTGTATTACTCCGGGGGGTGAATGATCAGTTCTTC
once	TRBV20-1	TRBJ2-7	TRBD1	CSPENGQDSSYEQYF	TGCAGTCCTGAGAACGGACAGGATAGTTCCTACGAGCAGTACTTC
.	TRBV5-1	TRBJ2-3	TRBD2	CASSLGLAGSRTDTQYF	TGCGCCAGCAGCTTGGGACTAGCGGGAAGTAGAACGGATACGCAGTATTTT
.	TRBV20-1	TRBJ2-7	.	CSANGDIGGDGYEQYF	TGCAGTGCTAACGGAGACATAGGGGGAGATGGGTACGAGCAGTACTTC
many	TRBV20-1	TRBJ2-5	.	CSATWGGNQETQYF	TGCAGTGCCACGTGGGGGGGCAATCAAGAGACCCAGTACTTC
.	TRBV11-2	TRBJ2-5	TRBD2	CASSFTQGLPLETQYF	TGTGCCAGCAGCTTTACCCAGGGACTACCATTAGAGACCCAGTACTTT
few	TRBV20-1	TRBJ1-5	.	CSARGPRGQPQHF	TGCAGTGCTAGAGGGCCACGCGGTCAGCCCCAGCATTTT
.	TRBV5-1	TRBJ1-2	.	CASSLAATGNYGYTF	TGCGCCAGCAGCTTGGCCGCTACTGGAAACTATGGCTACACCTTC
.	TRBV19	TRBJ2-1	.	CASSIVGVENEQFF	TGTGCCAGTAGTATAGTTGGGGTGGAAAATGAGCAGTTCTTC
.	TRBV5-1	TRBJ2-1	TRBD2	CASSRLAGYTMTMNEQFF	TGCGCCAGCAGCCGACTAGCGGGATATACGATGACGATGAATGAGCAGTTCTTC
.	TRBV11-3	TRBJ1-1	.	CASSGMNTEAFF	TGTGCCAGCAGTGGGATGAACACTGAAGCTTTCTTT
.	TRBV20-1	TRBJ2-7	.	CSGRDPRDFYEQYF	TGCAGTGGTAGAGATCCCCGGGACTTCTATGAGCAGTACTTC
.	TRBV11-2	TRBJ2-1	.	CGSSFTGPLHNEQFF	TGTGGCAGCAGCTTCACGGGGCCCCTCCATAATGAGCAGTTCTTC
few	TRBV20-1	TRBJ1-5	.	CSARAGHQPRHF	TGCAGTGCTAGGGCGGGTCATCAGCCCCGGCATTTT
few	TRBV5-6	TRBJ2-2	.	CASSLHITGELFF	TGTGCCAGCAGCTTACATATTACCGGGGAGCTGTTTTTT
.	TRBV6-5	TRBJ2-7	TRBD2	CTSSYYQAGITYEQYF	TGTACCAGCAGTTACTACCAAGCGGGGATAACCTACGAGCAGTACTTC
.	TRBV5-1	TRBJ1-1	TRBD1	CASRTGTGNTEAFF	TGCGCCAGCAGGACCGGGACAGGGAACACTGAAGCTTTCTTT
.	TRBV11-2	TRBJ2-3	.	CASSLSSDTDTQYF	TGTGCCAGCAGTTTAAGTTCGGACACAGATACGCAGTATTTT
once	TRBV20-1	TRBJ2-3	.	CSARDVRGAFTDTQYF	TGTAGTGCTAGAGATGTAAGGGGAGCCTTCACAGATACGCAGTATTTT
.	TRBV7-9	TRBJ1-2	.	CASSPLGSYGYTF	TGTGCCAGCAGTCCCCTGGGGAGCTATGGCTACACCTTC